These 31 T cell receptor beta chains share one sample of origin, sequenced in a study of blood T cells in healthy people across ages (dated by TCRdb to between 2015 and 2017). The method was 5' RACE. The data were produced on an Illumina HiSeq 2500. A second 7 to 11 cycle PCR used a sample-barcoded 5' primer and a J-beta primer mix. The raw public data were reprocessed by TCRdb itself: fastp quality trimming at Q25, MiXCR clonotype calling, in-frame beta chains only. Under each unique CDR3 protein, matching rows form one entry showing the most common genes and DNA. Here the sample has approximately 600,000 distinct CDR3 sequences; about 53% occur a single time. 30% to 40% of the sample is held by the ten biggest clonotypes. The sequencing input was blood. These receptors originate from a man aged 55 to 69 in good health.

V gene TRBV2 combines with J gene TRBJ2-7, with D possibly TRBD2 on 6 matching bases. Germline assignment: CDR1 SNHLY and CDR2 FYNNEI. Trimming shortened V by 4 bases and J by 3 bases, and 16 bases separated the two germline ends. The CDR3 runs to 15 residues. The CDR3 is CASSAAPGENYEQYF. CDR3 nucleotide sequence: TGTGCCAGCAGTGCGGCCCCGGGAGAAAACTACGAGCAGTACTTC.

The chain joins TRBV2 to TRBJ2-7, with 10 positions matching TRBD2. Trimming removed 1 base from V and 3 bases from J; junction bases left unmatched: 3. The germline CDR1 and CDR2 sequences are SNHLY and FYNNEI. The CDR3 runs to 15 residues. CDR3 DNA: TGTGCCAGCAGTGAAGAGCGGGGGGGCTACTACGAGCAGTACTTC. Translated: CASSEERGGYYEQYF.

The genes are TRBV6-1 and TRBJ1-6, with 12 bases aligning to TRBD1. V shed 5 bases, J shed 2 bases, and the junction held 7 bases outside the gene matches. CDR1 and CDR2 from the germline V gene are MNHNS and SASEGT. The CDR3 spans 18 residues. CDR3 sequence reads: CASSRGQGARTYNSPLHF. In DNA, the CDR3 is TGTGCCAGCAGTAGGGGACAGGGGGCGCGGACCTATAATTCACCCCTCCACTTT.

This clonotype was detected a few times. This sequence joins TRBV9 and TRBJ2-3, with TRBD2 matching 14 bases. The J segment lost 3 bases and the V segment lost 2 bases, leaving 2 bases of the junction unmatched. Per germline, CDR1 SGDLS and CDR2 YYNGEE. This CDR3 comprises 16 residues. The CDR3 loop reads CASSVRTSGGTDTQYF. CDR3 DNA: TGTGCCAGCAGCGTGAGGACTAGCGGGGGGACAGATACGCAGTATTTT.

This chain connects TRBV10-2 to TRBJ2-1; weak D call: TRBD1 (7 bases). This CDR3 is built from 16 residues. Germline CDR1 is WSHSY and CDR2 is SAAADI. V lost 4 bases and J lost 7, with 20 bases in between. The DNA of the CDR3 is TGCGCCAGCAGTGCCGCAGGGGGAGGCGGAAAGAATGAGCAGTTCTTC. It translates to CASSAAGGGGKNEQFF.

V is TRBV6-6 and J is TRBJ1-2, with D tentatively TRBD1 (5 bases). The ends were cut back, 1 base at V and 6 bases at J, with 9 bases in the middle. Germline CDR1 is MNHNY and CDR2 is SVGAGI (reference sequence). The CDR3 consists of 13 residues. Here the CDR3 DNA reads TGTGCCAGCAGTTACTTTGGGACGGATGGCTACACCTTC. Translation: CASSYFGTDGYTF.

This sequence joins TRBV24-1 and TRBJ2-5, with no clear D. The germline V gene has CDR1 KGHDR and CDR2 SFDVKD. The germline V and J ends were trimmed by 1 base and 2 bases, with 7 bases remaining between them. This CDR3 has 14 amino acids. The CDR3 protein is CATSDFGEQETQYF. CDR3 bases: TGTGCCACCAGTGATTTTGGCGAACAAGAGACCCAGTACTTC.

The chain has TRBV7-9 and TRBJ2-3; D may be TRBD2 (5 bases). This CDR3 spans 15 amino acids. Germline values: CDR1 SEHNR, CDR2 FQNEAQ (reference sequence). Trimming shortened V by 7 bases and J by 2 bases, and 16 bases separated the two germline ends. This CDR3 reads CASTSRVLHTDTQYF. As DNA, the CDR3 is TGTGCCAGCACCTCGAGGGTCCTCCACACAGATACGCAGTATTTT.

V is TRBV5-1 and J is TRBJ1-1, with 7 bases lining up with TRBD1. The V gene's germline CDR1 is SGHRS and CDR2 YFSETQ. J gave up 0 bases and V 3 bases, and 8 bases lay outside the gene matches. CDR3 length: 16 amino acids. DNA of the CDR3: TGCGCCAGCAGCTCCCGGGACAGAGAGATGAACACTGAAGCTTTCTTT. Translated: CASSSRDREMNTEAFF.

V gene TRBV27 combines with J gene TRBJ2-7, with 8 bases that match TRBD1. CDR1 and CDR2 (germline): MNHEY, SMNVEV (reference sequence). After removal of 5 bases from V and 2 bases from J, the junction contained 8 bases not matched to a gene. This CDR3 comprises 15 residues. For the CDR3, the DNA is TGTGCCAGCAGTCGCGACAGGGGAAACCCCTACGAGCAGTACTTC. Encoded protein: CASSRDRGNPYEQYF.

The CDR3 region is CSVTGNFNQPQHF. Here the CDR3 DNA reads TGCAGCGTAACAGGGAATTTCAATCAGCCCCAGCATTTT. The rearrangement links TRBV20-1 to TRBJ1-5; D perhaps matches TRBD1 (6 bases). From germline, CDR1 is DFQATT and CDR2 SNEGSKA (reference sequence). The CDR3 is 13 amino acids.

V usage is TRBV18 and J usage is TRBJ2-5; no reliable D call. V dropped 0 bases and J dropped 5 bases, with 10 bases sitting between them. CDR1 and CDR2 (germline): KGHSH, LQKENI. The CDR3 has 14 residues. This CDR3 is CASSPPALMETQYF. Here the CDR3 DNA reads TGTGCCAGCTCACCACCGGCGCTGATGGAGACCCAGTACTTC.

The gene calls are TRBV20-1 and TRBJ2-4; possible D gene TRBD1, 6 bases. Germline V CDR1 and CDR2: DFQATT, SNEGSKA (reference sequence). V was cut by 6 bases and J by 8 bases, with 17 bases left in between. The CDR3 has 13 residues. Here the CDR3 DNA reads TGCAGTGCCGAGGGGGTCGCGCGCGACATTCAGTACTTC. Translated: CSAEGVARDIQYF.

This clonotype was seen once. The chain uses TRBV2 and TRBJ1-6; D is undetermined. CDR1 is SNHLY and CDR2 is FYNNEI in the germline V gene. Trimming removed 11 bases at V and 5 bases at J, with 13 bases between. The CDR3 covers 13 residues. CDR3 DNA sequence: TGTGCCGCGGCCGAAGGAAATAATTCACCCCTCCACTTT. Its protein is CAAAEGNNSPLHF.

The chain links TRBV11-1 to TRBJ2-1; D possibly uses TRBD1 or TRBD2 (7 bases each). The V end was cut by 0 bases, the J end by 6 bases, with 18 bases between. CDR3 size: 17 residues. The germline V gene has CDR1 SGHAT and CDR2 FQDESV (reference sequence). CDR3 sequence (DNA): TGTGCCAGCAGCTTAGCGACAGGGACTACGGGCTTCAATGAGCAGTTCTTC. Its translation: CASSLATGTTGFNEQFF. Together with reference TRBV11-1 and TRBJ2-1, the CDR3 gives the full variable domain: EAEVAQSPRYKITEKSQAVAFWCDPISGHATLYWYRQILGQGPELLVQFQDESVVDDSQLPKDRFSAERLKGVDSTLKIQPAELGDSAMYLCASSLATGTTGFNEQFFGPGTRLTVL.

CDR3 sequence: CASSLLDGGNNEQFF. CDR3 in DNA: TGTGCCAGCAGCCTTCTCGACGGCGGAAACAATGAGCAGTTCTTC. This chain links TRBV5-6 with TRBJ2-1; D remains ambiguous. The CDR3 has 15 amino acids. Looked up from germline, CDR1 is SGHDT and CDR2 is YYEEEE. V lost 4 bases, J lost 5 bases, and 16 bases lay in between.

The chain is built from TRBV4-1 and TRBJ2-5, with TRBD1 matching over 10 bases. CDR1 and CDR2 from the germline V gene are MGHRA and YSYEKL. V gave up 1 base and J gave up 4 bases; unmatched junction bases: 3. The length of the CDR3 is 15 residues. This CDR3 reads CASSQGQGASETQYF. CDR3 DNA sequence: TGCGCCAGCAGCCAAGGACAGGGGGCGTCAGAGACCCAGTACTTC.

This clonotype came up many times. V gene TRBV9 combines with J gene TRBJ2-1; weak D call: TRBD1 (5 bases). Trimming took off 0 bases at V and 2 bases at J, with 9 bases between the two ends. Germline V gene sequence: CDR1 SGDLS, CDR2 YYNGEE. The CDR3 runs to 15 residues. As DNA, the CDR3 is TGTGCCAGCAGCGTAGGAAAGGGGACCTACAATGAGCAGTTCTTC. Translation gives CASSVGKGTYNEQFF.

The genes are TRBV7-9 and TRBJ2-7; tentative D call: TRBD1 (5 bases). The DNA end is more similar to TRBJ2-5, so the J call may be wrong. The germline CDR1 and CDR2 sequences are SEHNR and FQNEAQ (reference sequence). CDR3 length: 13 residues. CDR3 DNA: TGTGCCAGCAGCTCGAGTGGGGCAGAGACCCAGTACTTC. This sequence encodes CASSSSGAETQYF.

The chain couples TRBV29-1 to TRBJ2-3; 7 bases are shared with TRBD2. Germline V gene data show CDR1 as SQVTM and CDR2 as ANQGSEA. The CDR3 is 14 residues long. Unmatched junction bases numbered 10, after V lost 4 bases and J lost 6 bases. This CDR3 reads CSVGTAGRADTQYF. The CDR3 DNA reads TGCAGCGTTGGTACAGCGGGGCGGGCTGATACGCAGTATTTT.

Concerning this clonotype itself: A junction end diverges from the germline sequence, so it may reflect a read error. The chain has TRBV29-1 and TRBJ1-5, with 7 positions matching TRBD1. The CDR3 runs to 15 residues. From germline, CDR1 is SQVTM and CDR2 ANQGSEA. DNA of the CDR3: TGCAACGTTGTTACACAGGGGAAGGGCAATCAGCCCCAGCATTTT. Translated: CNVVTQGKGNQPQHF.

As DNA, the CDR3 is TGTGCCAGCAGCGCATACTGGGGAGAGCAGTTCTTC. Protein: CASSAYWGEQFF. The chain combines TRBV7-2 with TRBJ2-1, with D hard to call. V lost 5 bases to trimming and J lost 10 bases, with 12 bases between them. The CDR3 is made up of 12 amino acids. The V gene's germline CDR1 is SGHTA and CDR2 FQGNSA.

The chain has TRBV5-1 and TRBJ1-2; 7 bases agree with TRBD1. From germline, CDR1 is SGHRS and CDR2 YFSETQ. This CDR3 comprises 14 residues. Germline trimming cut 4 bases from V and 4 bases from J; bases unmatched to any gene: 7. Here the CDR3 reads CASSPGTAPYGYTF. The DNA of the CDR3 is TGCGCCAGCAGCCCTGGGACAGCACCCTATGGCTACACCTTC.

This clonotype was counted only a few times. V and J are TRBV13 and TRBJ2-5, with 8 bases aligning to TRBD2. Unmatched junction bases numbered 9, after V lost 4 bases and J lost 5 bases. The CDR3 spans 15 residues. Looked up from germline, CDR1 is PRHDT and CDR2 is FYEKMQ (reference sequence). CDR3 sequence reads: CASSSSGGAVETQYF. The CDR3 region has the DNA TGTGCCAGCAGCTCCTCCGGGGGGGCCGTGGAGACCCAGTACTTC.

This chain uses TRBV20-1 with TRBJ2-2, with TRBD1 matching over 11 bases. The CDR3 runs to 15 residues. V shed 6 bases, J shed 7 bases, and the junction held 10 bases outside the gene matches. Germline CDR1 is DFQATT and CDR2 is SNEGSKA (reference sequence). CDR3 coding DNA: TGCAGTGCCAGAAGGACAGGGGGCCTCGGCGGGGAGCTGTTTTTT. It translates to CSARRTGGLGGELFF.

This clonotype has only one observation. This chain connects TRBV4-1 to TRBJ1-4; a weak D match, TRBD1 (6 bases). The length of the CDR3 is 15 residues. The germline CDR1 and CDR2 sequences are MGHRA and YSYEKL. Trimming shortened V by 6 bases and J by 8 bases, and 19 bases separated the two germline ends. CDR3 coding DNA: TGCGCCAGCAGAAGGGTGGGGGGCGCGAGGGAAAAACTGTTTTTT. This encodes CASRRVGGAREKLFF.

Written as DNA, the CDR3 is TGTGCCAGCAGCTTAGGCCAGACGGCCGGGGAGCTGTTTTTT. Protein product: CASSLGQTAGELFF. This chain links TRBV7-2 with TRBJ2-2; D gene ambiguous. The CDR3 consists of 14 residues. CDR1 and CDR2 (germline): SGHTA, FQGNSA. The germline V and J ends were trimmed by 1 base and 6 bases, with 9 bases remaining between them.

This clonotype was found a few times. V usage is TRBV24-1 and J usage is TRBJ2-5; TRBD2 matches 8 bases. Unmatched junction bases numbered 8, after V lost 7 bases and J lost 5 bases. Germline V gives CDR1 KGHDR, CDR2 SFDVKD. The CDR3 has 14 residues. CDR3 residues: CATRSTGGAETQYF. Written as DNA, the CDR3 is TGTGCCACCAGGAGCACGGGGGGGGCTGAGACCCAGTACTTC.

The chain carries TRBV6-5 and TRBJ1-2, with 7 bases fitting TRBD1. The CDR3 totals 16 residues. CDR1 MNHEY and CDR2 SVGAGI come from the germline V gene. After removal of 2 bases from V and 8 bases from J, the junction contained 14 bases not matched to a gene. The CDR3 DNA follows: TGTGCCAGCAGTTACCTACGGGACAGACCTATGGAGGGCTACACCTTC. Its translation is CASSYLRDRPMEGYTF.

V gene TRBV28 combines with J gene TRBJ2-1; weak D call: TRBD1 (6 bases). The V and J ends lost 3 bases and 1 base respectively, with 10 bases between them. This CDR3 spans 15 amino acids. From germline, CDR1 is MDHEN and CDR2 SYDVKM. Here the CDR3 reads CASSFLTGSYNEQFF. CDR3 nucleotides: TGTGCCAGCAGTTTCTTGACAGGTTCCTACAATGAGCAGTTCTTC.

The CDR3 region has the DNA TGCAGTGCTATGACTAGCGGGAGGGCCCACAATGAGCAGTTCTTC. It specifies CSAMTSGRAHNEQFF. The chain is built from TRBV20-1 and TRBJ2-1; 14 bases are a match to TRBD2. V lost 4 bases, J lost 5 bases, and 4 bases stayed unmatched. CDR1 and CDR2 (germline): DFQATT, SNEGSKA (reference sequence). The CDR3 totals 15 residues.